This TCR beta chain was sequenced in a study of cytomegalovirus exposure and HLA in healthy donors (dated by TCRdb to 2015 to 2018). In the study overall: According to an earlier analysis of several hundred of the donors, 150 million to 200 million T cells yielded 117 million unique TCR beta sequences and approximately 280 Gb of sequence data. Approximately 330 gigabases of sequencing data and around 85 million unique TCR sequences made up an early release that covered roughly 670 HLA-typed donors. Of the 398 genotyped donors, 81% fell in the genetic ancestry cluster associated with self-reported Caucasian donors. The study aimed to test whether signatures of past pathogen exposure could be identified by cataloging public T cell receptors. The study used immunosequencing to profile the T cell repertoires of several hundred subjects and linked those repertoires to cytomegalovirus serostatus. A separate validation cohort of over 95 different subjects was used in addition to the 666-subject first cohort. To predict cytomegalovirus infection status, the study brought together high-throughput TCR immunosequencing, statistical association of individual TCRs with disease status, and machine learning. In a later analysis, previously published TCR beta repertoires from 600 to 850 donors were re-analyzed and high-resolution HLA genotyping was added so that TCR occurrence patterns could be studied. Rather than using new phenotypic data, the later analysis identified candidate immune exposures from TCR beta sequences and from how often those sequences occurred across donors. An earlier analysis of 587 of the donors used high-throughput TCR beta sequencing to judge whether each TCR beta V gene segment behaved as functional or pseudogenic. Donor age, sex, ethnicity and CMV serostatus were compiled together with the repertoire data. In a later genetic analysis, genome-wide SNP genotypes for about three fifths of the roughly 670 donors were used, and that subset was treated as a discovery cohort. Every discovery cohort repertoire had been produced on one sequencing platform. Class I and class II HLA loci were covered by the typing at four-digit resolution. The number of donors typed differed by locus, with 629-630 for A, B, C, DRB1 and DQB1, around 520 for DQA1, nearly 610 for DPA1, and 400 to 490 for DPB1. Roughly five DR-DQ haplotypes were treated as single units for association and clustering because of strong linkage in the cohort. Among about 390 genotyped donors of the cohort, an average of approximately 250,000 unique TCR beta nucleotide sequences were sequenced per donor, roughly 20% of them non-productive. Broad study findings and their caveats: A later genetic analysis reported fewer N-insertions in productive TCRs among donors in an Asian-associated ancestry cluster than the approximately 670-donor mean. Roughly uniform sequencing depth across donors was assumed in presence/absence analyses, although this assumption may not hold. According to the authors, the approach could potentially be generalized to other disease states and immunological phenotypes. The only immune exposure information available for the cohort was CMV serostatus. When HLA alleles, especially DR and DQ, strongly co-occurred, TCR associations were difficult to assign to individual alleles. In both the original and validation cohorts, the classifier was reported to diagnose cytomegalovirus status with high specificity and sensitivity. In a later analysis, HLA-associated TCR beta chains were found to be more clonally expanded and to have lower generation probabilities than equally common non-associated chains. A later genetic analysis associated a missense DCLRE1C variant with V-gene and J-gene trimming of TCR beta chains, and an independent cohort replicated the association. HLA typing was unavailable for some donors at each locus, so association tests used only the typed subset. According to a later analysis, parvovirus B19, influenza, CMV and Epstein-Barr virus appeared linked to several top co-occurrence clusters. In a later analysis, some 17,000 TCR beta sequences were associated with specific HLA alleles at a false discovery rate of 0.05. In this cohort, only TCR beta chains were sequenced, and detectable features were limited by the absence of alpha or paired-chain data. While some public TCRs were present in many individuals, most TCR sequences turned up only very rarely across donors. Because counts were too low, about 18 rarely observed V segments, including chromosome 9 orphons, were excluded from the earlier analysis of around 590 of the donors. A total of 150 to 200 TCR beta chains were listed by the study as associated with cytomegalovirus. Linkage disequilibrium might explain the correlated functional status among segregating V segments, but an unknown experimental factor could not be excluded. A group of highly shared sequence variants was considered likely to be a technical artifact of the sequencing pipeline. According to a later analysis, TCR association rates differed among HLA loci, with DRB1 alleles showing the most associated TCRs and HLA-C alleles showing the fewest. In an earlier analysis of about 600 of the donors, most TCR beta V segments appeared in productive rearrangements about 87% or about 30% of the time, broadly matching IMGT annotations. A further reported finding was that TCR beta sequences accurately predicted the HLA-A and HLA-B alleles for most subjects in the first cohort. A few of the identified cytomegalovirus-associated TCR beta chains were confirmed in vitro to be specific for cytomegalovirus antigens. A later analysis found that most CMV-associated TCR beta chains appeared HLA-restricted, with HLA associations seemingly driven largely by CMV exposure.

The library was built by means of the immunoSEQ multiplex PCR assay. A mixture of 60 forward primers for TCR Vbeta segments and 13 reverse primers for TCR Jbeta segments was used in the multiplex PCR. Amplification of the CDR3 region of rearranged TCR beta genes was performed with a multiplex PCR assay on genomic DNA. The Illumina HiSeq System was used to sequence the amplified TCR beta libraries as 87-base-pair reads. In the source study's methods: A later analysis tallied roughly 76 million unique TCR beta chains across the 600 to 700 repertoires, and about 10 million of those chains were shared by two or more donors. Raw reads were error-corrected and collapsed into unique sequences with a nearest-neighbor algorithm that merged closely related sequences to remove PCR and sequencing errors. To assign V, D and J gene segments, CDR3 sequences were aligned to IMGT reference sequences. For a sequence to be retained, a match of at least six nucleotides was required to both a V gene segment and a J gene segment. Rearrangements were classified as productive when the CDR3 lacked stop codons and remained in frame with V and J, and all other rearrangements were classified as non-productive. CDR3 was defined according to IMGT convention as the region running from the second conserved V-encoded cysteine to the conserved J-encoded phenylalanine. The earlier analysis of around 640 of the donors excluded sequences that lacked an unambiguous match to a single V gene segment. An earlier analysis of several hundred of the donors classified V segments as functional when productive rearrangements were above 56.7% and as segregating when the standard deviation between donors was above 5%. A statistical classification framework was developed to diagnose cytomegalovirus status using the catalog of TCR beta chain sequences. A later analysis assigned V and J genes by comparing TCR nucleotide sequences with IMGT/GENE-DB human TR gene sequences. Using the TCRdist pipeline, a later analysis assigned CDR3 sequences along with most-parsimonious VDJ recombination scenarios. A later analysis defined each TCR beta chain by its CDR3 amino acid sequence plus V-gene family, and excluded reads lacking a unique V-gene family. In a later analysis, several hundred highly shared, low-generation-probability nucleotide sequences were removed to address suspected cross-contamination and a sequencing artifact. In a later analysis, a clonal expansion index was calculated for each public chain from normalized within-repertoire ranks of inferred template counts. In a later analysis, generation probabilities were computed using a VDJ recombination model fitted to out-of-frame rearrangements, and the results were checked against IGoR. In a later analysis, hypergeometric tests were used to score TCR-TCR, TCR-HLA and TCR-CMV co-occurrence, with a repertoire-size bias correction applied to TCR pairs. False discovery rates were estimated in a later analysis by permuting HLA or CMV assignments 20 times. In a later analysis, co-occurring TCRs were grouped using DBSCAN, and TCRdist sequence similarity was added for clustering within HLA-allele-positive subsets. Repertoires with fewer than 30,000 or more than 120,000 public chains were left out of co-occurrence clustering, as were five repertoires with anomalous nucleotide sharing. The immuneACCESS repertoire file appears here via TCRdb, limited to in-frame rearrangements. These files lack a portion of the clones; in checked studies, under half of the deficit traces to unresolved V genes, and the cause of the others is not known. The V and J calls and clone size are taken from that table; D and trimming were inferred from the DNA. The table for this sample lists around 95,000 clones; approximately 80% of them were counted only once. Nearly 3.5% of the sample is held by the ten biggest clonotypes.

As for this clone: The target of this receptor is not known. Base qualities are missing; no much larger clone stands one base away.

The cohort consisted of 666 healthy bone marrow donors. At the time of sampling, every cohort member was nominally healthy, though immune exposures that went unrecorded were likely present. The donor was CMV seropositive and was included in the group of 250 to 300 seropositive cohort members. Each donor provided a peripheral blood sample, and peripheral blood mononuclear cells were used for TCR beta sequencing. The Qiagen DNeasy Blood Extraction Kit was used to extract genomic DNA from the blood cell samples. Material for sequencing was PBMCs. The sequence derives from a man aged 25-45 years in good health and CMV-seropositive.

The DNA sequence is given as TGTGCCAGCAGTGAAACCCCTTTGACAGGGCGATTCACCTACGAGCAGTACTTC. It translates as CASSETPLTGRFTYEQYF. The receptor chain draws on TRBV2 and TRBJ2-7; 7 of the junction bases match TRBD1. After removal of 2 bases from V and 2 bases from J, the junction retains 15 bases not matched to a gene. The CDR3 starts with the cysteine, ends with the phenylalanine, and has 18 residues. Only the CDR3 DNA stays, 54 bases, in frame from base 1. Taken from the germline V gene, the CDR1 and CDR2 loops are SNHLY and FYNNEI.